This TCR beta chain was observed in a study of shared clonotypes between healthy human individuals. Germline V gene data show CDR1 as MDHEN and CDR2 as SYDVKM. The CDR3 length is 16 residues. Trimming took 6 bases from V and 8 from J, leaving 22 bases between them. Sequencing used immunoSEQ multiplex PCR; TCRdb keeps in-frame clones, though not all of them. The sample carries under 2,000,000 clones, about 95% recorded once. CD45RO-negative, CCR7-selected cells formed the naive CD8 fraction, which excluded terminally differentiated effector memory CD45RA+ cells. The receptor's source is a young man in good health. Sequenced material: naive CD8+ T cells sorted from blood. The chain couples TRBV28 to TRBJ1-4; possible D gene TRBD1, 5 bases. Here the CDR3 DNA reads TGTGCCAGCAGCCCTTTATTTGGGACTGCAGTCGAAAAACTGTTTTTT. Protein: CASSPLFGTAVEKLFF.